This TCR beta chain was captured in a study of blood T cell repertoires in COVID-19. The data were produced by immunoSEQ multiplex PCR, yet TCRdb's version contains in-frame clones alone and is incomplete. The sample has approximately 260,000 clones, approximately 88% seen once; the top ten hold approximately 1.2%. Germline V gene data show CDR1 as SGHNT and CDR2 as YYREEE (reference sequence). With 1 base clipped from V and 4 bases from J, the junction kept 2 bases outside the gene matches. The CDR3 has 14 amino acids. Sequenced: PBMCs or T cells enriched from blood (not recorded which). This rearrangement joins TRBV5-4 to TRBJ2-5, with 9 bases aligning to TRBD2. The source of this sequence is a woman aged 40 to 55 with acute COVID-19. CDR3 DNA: TGTGCCAGCAGCTTGAAACTAGCGGGAGAGACCCAGTACTTC. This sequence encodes CASSLKLAGETQYF.